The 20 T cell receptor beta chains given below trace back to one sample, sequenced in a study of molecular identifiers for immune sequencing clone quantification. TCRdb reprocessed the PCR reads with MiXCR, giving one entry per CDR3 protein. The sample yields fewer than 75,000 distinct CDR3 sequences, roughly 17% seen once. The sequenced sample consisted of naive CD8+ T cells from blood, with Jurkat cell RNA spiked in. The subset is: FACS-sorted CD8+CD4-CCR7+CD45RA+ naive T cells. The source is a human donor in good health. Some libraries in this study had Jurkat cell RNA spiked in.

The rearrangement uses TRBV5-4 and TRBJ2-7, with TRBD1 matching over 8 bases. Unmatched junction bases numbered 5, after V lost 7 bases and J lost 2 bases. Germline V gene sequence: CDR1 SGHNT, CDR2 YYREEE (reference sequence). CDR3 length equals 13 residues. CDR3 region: CASGQGIPYEQYF. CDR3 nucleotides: TGTGCCAGCGGACAGGGAATACCCTACGAGCAGTACTTC. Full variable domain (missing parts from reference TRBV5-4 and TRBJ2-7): ETGVTQSPTHLIKTRGQQVTLRCSSQSGHNTVSWYQQALGQGPQFIFQYYREEENGRGNFPPRFSGLQFPNYSSELNVNALELDDSALYLCASGQGIPYEQYFGPGTRLTVT.

This CDR3 is CASSLWGTGNNEQFF. CDR3 sequence (DNA): TGTGCCAGCAGCTTATGGGGGACAGGAAACAATGAGCAGTTCTTC. This sequence joins TRBV13 and TRBJ2-1; 8 bases map to TRBD1. J was trimmed by 5 bases and V by 2 bases; bases with no gene match: 5. This CDR3 contains 15 residues. Germline V gene sequence: CDR1 PRHDT, CDR2 FYEKMQ (reference sequence).

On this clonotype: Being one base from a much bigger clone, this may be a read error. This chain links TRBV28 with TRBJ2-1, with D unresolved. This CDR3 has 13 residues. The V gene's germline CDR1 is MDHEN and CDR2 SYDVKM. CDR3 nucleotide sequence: TGTGCCGGCAGTTCAACCCTTGGTTATGAGCAGTTCTTC. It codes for CAGSSTLGYEQFF.

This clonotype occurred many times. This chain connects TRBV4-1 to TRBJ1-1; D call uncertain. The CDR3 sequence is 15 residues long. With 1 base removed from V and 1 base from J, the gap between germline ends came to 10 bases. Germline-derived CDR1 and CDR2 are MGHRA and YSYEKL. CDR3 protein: CASSQGWQPNTEAFF. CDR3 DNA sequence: TGCGCCAGCAGCCAAGGTTGGCAGCCGAACACTGAAGCTTTCTTT.

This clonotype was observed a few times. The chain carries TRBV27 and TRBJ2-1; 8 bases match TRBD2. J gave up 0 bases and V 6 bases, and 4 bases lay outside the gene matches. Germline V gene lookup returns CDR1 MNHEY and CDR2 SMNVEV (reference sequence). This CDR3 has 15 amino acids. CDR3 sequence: CASSISGGSYNEQFF. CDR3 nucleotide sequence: TGTGCCAGCAGCATAAGCGGGGGCTCCTACAATGAGCAGTTCTTC.

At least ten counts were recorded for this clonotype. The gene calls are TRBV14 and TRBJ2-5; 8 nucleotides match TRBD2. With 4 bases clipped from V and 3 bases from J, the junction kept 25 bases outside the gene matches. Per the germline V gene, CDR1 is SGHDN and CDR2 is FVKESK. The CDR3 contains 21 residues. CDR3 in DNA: TGTGCCAGCAGCCCCTTTACCCCCTGGCGGGAGGAAGGATGGACCGAAGAGACCCAGTACTTC. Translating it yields CASSPFTPWREEGWTEETQYF.

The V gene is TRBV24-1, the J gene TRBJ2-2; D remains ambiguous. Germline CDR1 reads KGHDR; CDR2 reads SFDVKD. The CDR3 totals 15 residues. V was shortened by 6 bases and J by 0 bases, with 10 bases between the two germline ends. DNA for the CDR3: TGTGCCACCAGTTCGTCTGCCGCGAACACCGGGGAGCTGTTTTTT. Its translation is CATSSSAANTGELFF.

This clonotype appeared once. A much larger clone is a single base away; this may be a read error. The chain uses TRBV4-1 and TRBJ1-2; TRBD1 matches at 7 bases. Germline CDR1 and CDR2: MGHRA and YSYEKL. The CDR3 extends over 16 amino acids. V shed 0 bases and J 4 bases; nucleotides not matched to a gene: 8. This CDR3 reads CASSQDGTALLYGYTF. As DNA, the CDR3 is TGCGCCAGCAGCCAAGACGGGACAGCCCTACTCTATGGCTACACCTTC.

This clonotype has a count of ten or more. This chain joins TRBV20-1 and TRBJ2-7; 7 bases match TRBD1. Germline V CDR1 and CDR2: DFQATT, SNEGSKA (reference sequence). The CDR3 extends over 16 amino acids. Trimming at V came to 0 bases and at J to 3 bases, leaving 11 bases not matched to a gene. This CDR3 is CSARDPEGATYYEQYF. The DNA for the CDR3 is TGCAGTGCTAGAGACCCCGAGGGGGCCACATACTACGAGCAGTACTTC.

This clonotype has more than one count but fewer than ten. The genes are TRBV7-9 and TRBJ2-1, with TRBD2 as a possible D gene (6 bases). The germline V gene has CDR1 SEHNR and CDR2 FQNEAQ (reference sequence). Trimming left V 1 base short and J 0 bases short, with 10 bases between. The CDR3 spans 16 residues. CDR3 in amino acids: CASSLGLGFSYNEQFF. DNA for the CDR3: TGTGCCAGCAGCTTAGGACTAGGTTTCTCCTACAATGAGCAGTTCTTC.

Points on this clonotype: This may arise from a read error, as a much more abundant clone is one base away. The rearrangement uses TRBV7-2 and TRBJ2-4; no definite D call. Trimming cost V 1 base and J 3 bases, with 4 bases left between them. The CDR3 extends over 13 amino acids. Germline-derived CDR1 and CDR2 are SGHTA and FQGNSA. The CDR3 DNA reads TGTGCCAGCAGCTTAGTAGGCAAAAACATTCAGTACTTC. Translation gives CASSLVGKNIQYF.

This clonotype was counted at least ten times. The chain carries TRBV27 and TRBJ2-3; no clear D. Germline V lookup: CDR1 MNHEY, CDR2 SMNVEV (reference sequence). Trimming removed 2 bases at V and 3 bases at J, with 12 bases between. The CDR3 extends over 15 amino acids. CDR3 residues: CASSLGLGLTDTQYF. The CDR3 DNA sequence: TGTGCCAGCAGTTTAGGTCTAGGTTTGACAGATACGCAGTATTTT.

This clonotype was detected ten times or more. The CDR3 loop reads CASSQDPTGGTGELFF. In DNA, the CDR3 is TGCGCCAGCAGCCAAGACCCGACGGGAGGCACCGGGGAGCTGTTTTTT. The V call is TRBV4-1, the J call TRBJ2-2; 7 nucleotides match TRBD2. Germline assignment: CDR1 MGHRA and CDR2 YSYEKL. This CDR3 has 16 amino acids. Trimming removed 0 bases from V and 4 bases from J; junction bases left unmatched: 5.

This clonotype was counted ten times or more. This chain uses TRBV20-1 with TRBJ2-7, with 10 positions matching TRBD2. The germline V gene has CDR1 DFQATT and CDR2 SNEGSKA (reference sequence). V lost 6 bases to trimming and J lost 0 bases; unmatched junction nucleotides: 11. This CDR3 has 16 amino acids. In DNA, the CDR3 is TGCAGTGCCCGGGTCTGGACTAGCGGCCACTCCTACGAGCAGTACTTC. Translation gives CSARVWTSGHSYEQYF.

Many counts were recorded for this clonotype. This CDR3 reads CASPHPAGRMHTQYF. CDR3 in DNA: TGTGCCAGCCCCCATCCAGCGGGTCGTATGCATACGCAGTATTTT. This chain connects TRBV27 to TRBJ2-3; D perhaps matches TRBD2 (6 bases). V was shortened by 8 bases and J by 7 bases, with 22 bases between the two germline ends. The CDR3 spans 15 residues. CDR1 is MNHEY, CDR2 SMNVEV, per germline (reference sequence).

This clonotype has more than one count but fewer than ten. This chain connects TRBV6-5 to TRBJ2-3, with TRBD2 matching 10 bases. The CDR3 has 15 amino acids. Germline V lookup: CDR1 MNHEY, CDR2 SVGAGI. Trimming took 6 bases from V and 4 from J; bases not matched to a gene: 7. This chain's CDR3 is CASSVSGGLPDTQYF. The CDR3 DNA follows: TGTGCCAGCAGCGTTAGCGGGGGGCTTCCAGATACGCAGTATTTT.

The CDR3 bases are TGTGCCAGCAGCTTAGTTGCGGGTTCCTACGAGCAGTACTTC. Protein sequence: CASSLVAGSYEQYF. V gene TRBV7-9 combines with J gene TRBJ2-7, with TRBD2 as a possible D gene (5 bases). V lost 1 base and J 1 base, leaving 8 bases between the germline ends. CDR1 is SEHNR, CDR2 FQNEAQ, per germline (reference sequence). The CDR3 has 14 amino acids.

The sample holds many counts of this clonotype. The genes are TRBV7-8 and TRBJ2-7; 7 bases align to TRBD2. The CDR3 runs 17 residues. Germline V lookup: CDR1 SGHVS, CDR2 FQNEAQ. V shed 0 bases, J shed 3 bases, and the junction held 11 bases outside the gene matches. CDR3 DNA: TGTGCCAGCAGCTTAGCGTATAGCGCTAGCGGCTACTACGAGCAGTACTTC. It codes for CASSLAYSASGYYEQYF.

CDR3 residues: CASTRQGAPYGYTF. In DNA, the CDR3 is TGTGCCAGCACACGACAGGGCGCTCCCTATGGCTACACCTTC. This chain connects TRBV12-3 or TRBV12-4 to TRBJ1-2; 7 bases fit TRBD1. The CDR3 is 14 amino acids. V lost 7 bases to trimming and J lost 4 bases; unmatched junction nucleotides: 9.

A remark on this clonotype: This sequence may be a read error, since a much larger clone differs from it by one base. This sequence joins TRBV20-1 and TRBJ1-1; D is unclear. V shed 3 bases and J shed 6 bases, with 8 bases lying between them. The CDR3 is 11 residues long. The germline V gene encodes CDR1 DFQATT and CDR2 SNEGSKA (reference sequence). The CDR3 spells CSASRDAEAFF. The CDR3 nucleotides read TGCAGTGCTAGTAGAGACGCTGAAGCTTTCTTT.